One T cell receptor (beta chain) is described in this entry. Its binding antigen is unknown. Base-call qualities are not available, and no considerably larger clone is one nucleotide away. What this sample's time point label stands for: cycle 2 day 1 (C2D1) of nivolumab. All trial patients had relapsed after autologous stem cell transplantation, with cohorts A, B and C differing in prior brentuximab vedotin exposure. The trial cohort comprised more than 55 patients with relapsed/refractory classical Hodgkin lymphoma whose best overall responses were complete response, partial response or progressive disease. Trial patients were treated with single-agent nivolumab in the multi-cohort phase II CheckMate 205 trial. An independent review committee assessed best overall response using the 2007 International Working Group response criteria. PBMCs from the trial were collected at three points: immediately before nivolumab initiation (C1D1), and during therapy at cycle 2 day 1 and cycle 4 day 1. After peripheral blood was drawn into 8 mL Vacutainer Cell Preparation Tubes, PBMCs were isolated by centrifugation and then cryopreserved.

The Qiagen DNeasy kit was used to extract genomic DNA from unsorted PBMCs and from the negatively selected CD4+ and CD8+ fractions. TCR beta CDR3 regions were amplified by immunoSEQ multiplex PCR using primers annealing to V and J segments. Amplification bias was minimized using a synthetic immune receptor repertoire, and residual bias was removed computationally after sequencing. Regarding the original processing steps: Custom Python scripts were used to quantify repertoire diversity as the Shannon entropy index. Unsorted, CD4+ and CD8+ repertoires were analyzed separately, except for combined analyses in which CD4+ and CD8+ sequences were merged in silico. A clone was considered expanded if an increase in frequency of at least 2-fold after treatment relative to C1D1 was found, and a pseudocount of 0.5 was applied to clones undetected at baseline. Singleton clones were defined as clones with 0 or 1 copy at C1D1, and non-singleton clones were defined as clones with 2 or more copies. Clones expanded in unsorted samples were annotated as CD4+, CD8+ or unknown by matching protein sequences in sorted samples from the same patient. Wilcoxon tests on paired samples were used to test diversity changes from C1D1 to C4D1. TCRdb obtained this table from immuneACCESS and retained in-frame rearrangements with V and J assigned. These tables miss some clones; where compared with another copy, unresolved V genes account for less than half of the shortfall, and the remainder is unexplained. V and J calls and clone size are those listed in that table; D and trimming were worked out from the DNA. The sample yields about 30,000 clones; about 76% were counted once. 3% to 3.5% of the sample lies in the top ten.

The data were obtained in a study of PD-1 blockade in classical Hodgkin lymphoma (dated by TCRdb to 2019 to 2021). Some background on the complete study: Nivolumab dosing was 3 mg/kg intravenously every 2 weeks, continuing until either disease progression or unacceptable toxicity. To define a peripheral blood immune signature of response to PD-1 blockade in classical Hodgkin lymphoma, the study combined TCR beta sequencing with CyTOF. The full study reports these points: By C4D1, a significant rise was seen in CD4+ TCR diversity but not in CD8+ TCR diversity (p=0.0027 vs p=0.16), and the rise was most apparent among complete responders (p=0.02). The study was limited to a single clinical trial cohort, and causes of repertoire differences, possibly disease activity or prior therapy, remained undefined. Patients starting nivolumab less than 1 year after ASCT had lower diversity and were excluded from later analyses to avoid confounding by immune reconstitution. Baseline TCR diversity was reported to be lower in newly diagnosed patients than in healthy donors, and even lower in relapsed/refractory patients. Trial patients with a complete response had baseline diversity similar to that of newly diagnosed patients, while partial responders and progressors had significantly lower diversity.

At the junction V is shortened by 4 bases and J by 4 bases; bases outside the gene matches: 4. From the cysteine up to the phenylalanine, the CDR3 has a length of 14 residues. Only the CDR3 region is kept as DNA, spanning 42 bases read in frame from base 1. The germline V gene supplies CDR1 SGHTA and CDR2 FQGNSA. The material was peripheral blood mononuclear cells (PBMCs), obtained before the second cycle of nivolumab. This TCR derives from a human donor with classical Hodgkin lymphoma. Here the chain combines TRBV7-2 and TRBJ2-3, with 8 bases aligning to TRBD2. The CDR3 protein sequence reads: CASSSTGGPDTQYF. The nucleotides read TGTGCCAGCAGCTCTACGGGGGGGCCAGATACGCAGTATTTT. Extended through the reference TRBV7-2 and TRBJ2-3 proteins, this CDR3 yields the full variable domain: GAGVSQSPSNKVTEKGKDVELRCDPISGHTALYWYRQSLGQGLEFLIYFQGNSAPDKSGLPSDRFSAERTGGSVSTLTIQRTQQEDSAVYLCASSSTGGPDTQYFGPGTRLTVL.